The next 20 T cell receptor beta chains were all read from a single sample in a study of T cell changes during pregnancy in multiple sclerosis. Data came from immunoSEQ multiplex PCR; TCRdb stores just in-frame clones and leaves some out. Here the sample spans approximately 100,000 clones, about nine tenths being singletons. Specimen: peripheral blood, collected after pregnancy. These receptors were taken from a female donor with multiple sclerosis, enrolled in a pregnancy study.

The chain links TRBV6-5 to TRBJ1-1; 9 bases fit TRBD1. V shed 5 bases and J 6 bases; nucleotides not matched to a gene: 4. The CDR3 consists of 13 residues. CDR1 and CDR2 (germline): MNHEY, SVGAGI. CDR3 sequence reads: CASSIQGAAEAFF. For the CDR3, the DNA is TGTGCCAGCAGTATACAGGGGGCGGCTGAAGCTTTCTTT.

This rearrangement joins TRBV9 to TRBJ1-2; no reliable D call. Germline CDR1 reads SGDLS; CDR2 reads YYNGEE. The CDR3 is made up of 10 amino acids. Trimming removed 3 bases at V and 8 bases at J, with 5 bases between. CDR3 nucleotide sequence: TGTGCCAGCAGCGGGAGAGGCTACACCTTC. This translates into CASSGRGYTF.

This clone has a single count. The gene calls are TRBV7-3 and TRBJ2-3; 7 nucleotides agree with TRBD2. Trimming removed 5 bases from V and 4 bases from J; junction bases left unmatched: 9. There are 15 residues in the CDR3. Germline V gene data show CDR1 as SGHTA and CDR2 as FQGTGA. The CDR3 DNA follows: TGTGCCAGCAGCCCCCGTTGGGGGAGGGCAGATACGCAGTATTTT. Its protein product is CASSPRWGRADTQYF.

The sample holds one count of this clone. The genes are TRBV5-1 and TRBJ2-5; the match to TRBD2 covers 9 bases. This CDR3 has 16 residues. Trimming took 3 bases from V and 4 from J; bases not matched to a gene: 10. Germline CDR1 reads SGHRS; CDR2 reads YFSETQ. The DNA for the CDR3 is TGCGCCAGCAGCTCCCTTTCTGGCGGGGGGGCAGAGACCCAGTACTTC. Protein: CASSSLSGGGAETQYF.

The genes are TRBV11-3 and TRBJ2-1, with a possible D match to TRBD2 (5 bases). The V and J ends lost 3 bases and 6 bases respectively, with 12 bases between them. Germline V gene sequence: CDR1 SGHNT, CDR2 YENEEA. This CDR3 is built from 14 residues. DNA of the CDR3: TGTGCCAGCAGCTTGGACCGGGGAAGCAATGAGCAGTTCTTC. This gives the protein CASSLDRGSNEQFF.

The gene calls are TRBV7-8 and TRBJ1-6; the match to TRBD1 covers 10 bases. The CDR3 has 16 residues. Germline lookup yields CDR1 SGHVS and CDR2 FQNEAQ. The V gene end was trimmed by 5 bases and the J gene end by 7 bases; junction bases not matched to a gene: 8. The CDR3, as DNA: TGTGCCAGCAGCCCAACCCGGGGACAGGGGAATTCACCCCTCCACTTT. Translating gives CASSPTRGQGNSPLHF.

This clone was counted between two and nine times. The chain recombines TRBV18 with TRBJ1-1, with 7 bases that match TRBD1. Per the germline V gene, CDR1 is KGHSH and CDR2 is LQKENI. This CDR3 is 15 amino acids long. Losses at the gene ends were 3 bases for V and 1 base for J; bases not matched to a gene: 5. The CDR3 loop reads CASSPLGTANTEAFF. DNA for the CDR3: TGTGCCAGCTCACCCCTTGGGACAGCGAACACTGAAGCTTTCTTT.

V usage is TRBV13 and J usage is TRBJ2-2; D is perhaps TRBD1 (5 bases). Germline CDR1 is PRHDT and CDR2 is FYEKMQ (reference sequence). The CDR3 has 15 amino acids. V was trimmed by 3 bases and J by 2 bases, leaving 10 bases between them. The CDR3 is CASSFGRVNTGELFF. CDR3 sequence (DNA): TGTGCCAGCAGCTTTGGCAGGGTAAACACCGGGGAGCTGTTTTTT.

This clone was observed once. The rearrangement joins TRBV19 to TRBJ2-1; 7 bases are a match to TRBD2. In germline, CDR1 is LNHDA, CDR2 SQIVND (reference sequence). The length of the CDR3 is 15 residues. Unmatched junction bases numbered 10, after V lost 7 bases and J lost 4 bases. This CDR3 is CASNLSGGPYNEQFF. In DNA form, the CDR3 reads TGTGCCAGTAACCTGTCGGGGGGTCCTTACAATGAGCAGTTCTTC.

The chain employs TRBV6-5 and TRBJ2-3; TRBD1 is a possible D gene (7 bases). The CDR3 has 14 amino acids. V dropped 5 bases and J dropped 3 bases, with 12 bases sitting between them. Germline V gene sequence: CDR1 MNHEY, CDR2 SVGAGI. The CDR3 DNA is TGTGCCAGCAGTGACAGGGAGGTTACAGATACGCAGTATTTT. Its protein is CASSDREVTDTQYF.

This clone showed up just a few times. The chain combines TRBV5-4 with TRBJ1-6, with D hard to call. V was clipped by 0 bases and J by 9 bases, with 19 bases between them. This CDR3 has 17 residues. CDR1 and CDR2 from the germline V gene are SGHNT and YYREEE (reference sequence). The CDR3 region has the DNA TGTGCCAGCAGCTTGGCTCAGGCTGGTTCAGTTCCTTCACCCCTCCACTTT. This gives the protein CASSLAQAGSVPSPLHF.

The V call is TRBV29-1, the J call TRBJ2-1; 9 nucleotides align to TRBD1. Trimming took 6 bases from V and 2 from J; bases not matched to a gene: 2. Germline CDR1 and CDR2: SQVTM and ANQGSEA. There are 13 residues in the CDR3. The CDR3 reads CSVTGGAYNEQFF. In DNA, the CDR3 is TGCAGCGTGACAGGGGGAGCCTACAATGAGCAGTTCTTC.

The chain carries TRBV7-8 and TRBJ1-2; D is undetermined. The CDR3 length is 15 residues. CDR1 and CDR2 (germline): SGHVS, FQNEAQ. The ends were cut back, 5 bases at V and 3 bases at J, with 16 bases in the middle. The CDR3 sequence is CASSLTGGQHYGYTF. The DNA for the CDR3 is TGTGCCAGCAGCCTTACTGGCGGCCAGCACTATGGCTACACCTTC.

The chain combines TRBV6-5 with TRBJ2-7; D is unresolved. Trimming took off 1 base at V and 1 base at J, with 8 bases between the two ends. CDR3 length: 14 residues. CDR1 is MNHEY, CDR2 SVGAGI, per germline. In DNA form, the CDR3 reads TGTGCCAGCAGTTACTTAACACGATCCTACGAGCAGTACTTC. This gives the protein CASSYLTRSYEQYF.

The rearrangement uses TRBV15 and TRBJ2-3; 10 positions match TRBD1. CDR1 is LNHNV, CDR2 YYDKDF, per germline (reference sequence). This CDR3 is 17 amino acids long. Losses at the gene ends were 1 base for V and 4 bases for J; bases not matched to a gene: 8. The CDR3 region has the DNA TGTGCCACCAGCAGAGGACAGGGGGCTGTGGGATCAGATACGCAGTATTTT. Residues: CATSRGQGAVGSDTQYF.

This chain connects TRBV6-1 to TRBJ2-7; TRBD2 is a possible D gene (6 bases). Germline V gene data show CDR1 as MNHNS and CDR2 as SASEGT. Trimming took off 11 bases at V and 0 bases at J, with 14 bases between the two ends. The CDR3 extends over 13 amino acids. CDR3 nucleotides: TGTGCCTTCGGGACTGATAACTCCTACGAGCAGTACTTC. As protein: CAFGTDNSYEQYF.

The genes are TRBV30 and TRBJ2-7; 12 positions agree with TRBD2. Germline V gene sequence: CDR1 GTSNPN, CDR2 SVGIG (reference sequence). Trimming cost V 0 bases and J 7 bases; bases outside gene matches: 10. The CDR3 is 16 residues long. CDR3 residues: CAWSVYSSGGAFEQYF. CDR3 in DNA: TGTGCCTGGAGTGTGTATTCTAGCGGGGGGGCCTTTGAGCAGTACTTC.

As concerns this clone: The sample has other DNA sequences that encode this CDR3 too. The chain has TRBV5-1 and TRBJ1-5; 7 positions agree with TRBD1. V shed 0 bases and J 0 bases; nucleotides not matched to a gene: 3. Germline assignment: CDR1 SGHRS and CDR2 YFSETQ. The CDR3 contains 16 residues. CDR3 bases: TGCGCCAGCAGCTTGGGGGGGACAGATAGCAATCAGCCCCAGCATTTT. As protein: CASSLGGTDSNQPQHF.

This clone has just one count. This chain uses TRBV9 with TRBJ2-7; 7 positions agree with TRBD1. The V and J ends lost 0 bases and 5 bases, in that order; junction bases with no gene match: 5. The CDR3 runs 14 residues. Germline V gene data show CDR1 as SGDLS and CDR2 as YYNGEE. CDR3 sequence reads: CASSVEDRIHEQYF. CDR3 bases: TGTGCCAGCAGCGTAGAGGACAGGATCCACGAGCAGTACTTC.

The V gene is TRBV29-1, the J gene TRBJ1-2, with D unclear. The CDR3 runs 11 residues. V gave up 4 bases and J gave up 2 bases, with 5 bases separating them. Germline CDR1 is SQVTM and CDR2 is ANQGSEA. CDR3 sequence: CSVGTNYGYTF. CDR3 bases: TGCAGCGTTGGCACAAACTATGGCTACACCTTC.